Listed below are T cell receptor beta chains from one sample, sequenced in a study of blood T cell repertoires in COVID-19. Some clones are missing from TCRdb's copy, which holds only in-frame ones; the method was immunoSEQ multiplex PCR. Of some 230,000 clones listed, 82% are singletons. The sample consisted of peripheral blood. These receptors were taken from a woman older than 75 with COVID-19, enrolled during active disease. Each CDR3 is given with its conserved first and last residue. Clone size is stated in some rows and not others, as once, few, many or a class when expanded.

j_call: TRBJ2-2
clone_size: once
v_call: TRBV9
cdr3_aa: CASSVEGFTGELFF

j_call: TRBJ2-7
clone_size: -
v_call: TRBV6-5
cdr3_aa: CASSQDTPYEQYF

j_call: TRBJ1-4
clone_size: -
v_call: TRBV7-9
cdr3_aa: CASSLAGHRNNEKLFF

j_call: TRBJ1-2
clone_size: -
v_call: TRBV7-9
cdr3_aa: CASSTGRGSTNYGYTF

j_call: TRBJ1-5
clone_size: -
v_call: TRBV6-1
cdr3_aa: CASSEARYRAPQHF

j_call: TRBJ2-1
clone_size: -
v_call: TRBV7-9
cdr3_aa: CASSLSLYNEQFF

j_call: TRBJ2-3
clone_size: once
v_call: TRBV14
cdr3_aa: CASSFRSLAGQTTDTQYF

j_call: TRBJ1-1
clone_size: -
v_call: TRBV18
cdr3_aa: CASSPGGDEAFF

j_call: TRBJ1-2
clone_size: -
v_call: TRBV2
cdr3_aa: CASTPRDRVYGYTF

j_call: TRBJ1-6
clone_size: -
v_call: TRBV19
cdr3_aa: CASRPEDRGNSPLHF

j_call: TRBJ1-1
clone_size: -
v_call: TRBV30
cdr3_aa: CAWGTREAFF

j_call: TRBJ2-5
clone_size: -
v_call: TRBV11-2
cdr3_aa: CASSLAGETQYF

j_call: TRBJ1-2
clone_size: -
v_call: TRBV14
cdr3_aa: CASSPGLNYGYTF

j_call: TRBJ2-5
clone_size: few
v_call: TRBV5-1
cdr3_aa: CASSLRGQETQYF

j_call: TRBJ1-2
clone_size: -
v_call: TRBV7-2
cdr3_aa: CASSLETGHGYTF

j_call: TRBJ1-2
clone_size: -
v_call: TRBV5-1
cdr3_aa: CASSLGQGNYGYTF

j_call: TRBJ2-7
clone_size: -
v_call: TRBV12-2
cdr3_aa: CASRLAQWDSTYEQYF

j_call: TRBJ2-7
clone_size: -
v_call: TRBV20-1
cdr3_aa: CSASGTGYEQYF

j_call: TRBJ2-5
clone_size: -
v_call: TRBV7-9
cdr3_aa: CASSLFRTAQETQYF

j_call: TRBJ2-7
clone_size: -
v_call: TRBV6-5
cdr3_aa: CASSYSGRGFYEQYF

j_call: TRBJ1-1
clone_size: -
v_call: TRBV10-1
cdr3_aa: CASRGELNTEAFF

j_call: TRBJ1-4
clone_size: -
v_call: TRBV30
cdr3_aa: CAWSVSSGGFQKLFF

j_call: TRBJ1-2
clone_size: -
v_call: TRBV18
cdr3_aa: CASTPGQGRNGYTF

j_call: TRBJ2-1
clone_size: -
v_call: TRBV10-2
cdr3_aa: CASSGTGPYNEQFF

j_call: TRBJ1-2
clone_size: -
v_call: TRBV28
cdr3_aa: CASSPAGTGAKPIGYTF

j_call: TRBJ1-4
clone_size: once
v_call: TRBV4-2
cdr3_aa: CASSQEWDSERELFF

j_call: TRBJ1-1
clone_size: -
v_call: TRBV5-1
cdr3_aa: CASSLEYLTEAFF

j_call: TRBJ1-1
clone_size: -
v_call: TRBV9
cdr3_aa: CASSPPGNRDPEAFF

j_call: TRBJ1-1
clone_size: -
v_call: TRBV29-1
cdr3_aa: CSLGRGAEAFF

j_call: TRBJ1-6
clone_size: -
v_call: TRBV18
cdr3_aa: CASSPTGANSPLHF

j_call: TRBJ2-7
clone_size: -
v_call: TRBV7-8
cdr3_aa: CASSSDTASYEQYF

j_call: TRBJ1-5
clone_size: -
v_call: TRBV10-2
cdr3_aa: CASTAGRDQPQHF

j_call: TRBJ1-2
clone_size: -
v_call: TRBV28
cdr3_aa: CASSSPGLYGYTF

j_call: TRBJ1-1
clone_size: -
v_call: TRBV20-1
cdr3_aa: CSARTGGEAFF

j_call: TRBJ1-2
clone_size: -
v_call: TRBV30
cdr3_aa: CAWAPSGIYGYTF

j_call: TRBJ2-5
clone_size: -
v_call: TRBV6-6
cdr3_aa: CASSYSTAGTETQYF

j_call: TRBJ2-3
clone_size: -
v_call: TRBV7-2
cdr3_aa: CASSLGYSPTDTQYF

j_call: TRBJ2-2
clone_size: -
v_call: TRBV7-3
cdr3_aa: CASSLTGVQSAGELFF

j_call: TRBJ2-3
clone_size: -
v_call: TRBV30
cdr3_aa: CAWSVPPGTQYF

j_call: TRBJ1-4
clone_size: -
v_call: TRBV28
cdr3_aa: CASRPAGLTNEKLFF

j_call: TRBJ1-2
clone_size: -
v_call: TRBV19
cdr3_aa: CASSRQRGENYSYTF

j_call: TRBJ1-3
clone_size: -
v_call: TRBV28
cdr3_aa: CASSFPGVVSGNTIYF

j_call: TRBJ1-2
clone_size: -
v_call: TRBV5-1
cdr3_aa: CASSLDVGNYGYTF

j_call: TRBJ2-7
clone_size: -
v_call: TRBV6-5
cdr3_aa: CASRSRGGAEYEQYF

j_call: TRBJ1-1
clone_size: -
v_call: TRBV11-2
cdr3_aa: CASSSRTGLATEAFF

j_call: TRBJ2-3
clone_size: -
v_call: TRBV3-1/TRBV3-2
cdr3_aa: CASSLTPTGIDTQYF

j_call: TRBJ2-5
clone_size: once
v_call: TRBV5-1
cdr3_aa: CASSSLIGDQETQYF

j_call: TRBJ1-4
clone_size: -
v_call: TRBV7-2
cdr3_aa: CASSLRQPRHPVGKLFF

j_call: TRBJ2-5
clone_size: few
v_call: TRBV7-2
cdr3_aa: CASSQLAGVRGTQYF

j_call: TRBJ2-1
clone_size: -
v_call: TRBV2
cdr3_aa: CASSKSGSSYNEQFF

j_call: TRBJ1-2
clone_size: -
v_call: TRBV10-1
cdr3_aa: CASSEPLAGQGSYGYTF